This T cell receptor beta chain stems from a study of cytomegalovirus exposure and HLA in healthy donors (dated by TCRdb to between 2016 and 2019). About the study as a whole: According to an earlier analysis of a few hundred of the donors, about 190 million T cells yielded some 120 million unique TCR beta sequences and approximately 300 Gb of sequence data. The later analysis used no new phenotypic data to find candidate immune exposures, relying instead on TCR beta sequences and their occurrence across donors. The study aimed to test whether signatures of past pathogen exposure could be identified by cataloging public T cell receptors. To predict cytomegalovirus infection status, the study combined high-throughput TCR immunosequencing, statistical association of individual TCRs with disease status, and machine learning. The number of typed donors differed by locus: roughly 629-640 for A, B, C, DRB1 and DQB1; 500 to 550 for DQA1; 606 for DPA1; and about 450 for DPB1. The genetic ancestry cluster associated with self-reported Caucasian donors included about 81% of the 350 to 500 genotyped donors. Among about 400 genotyped donors of the cohort, an average of roughly 230,000 unique TCR beta nucleotide sequences was sequenced per donor, of which about 19% were non-productive. All discovery cohort repertoires had been generated on a single sequencing platform. An earlier analysis of a few hundred of the donors applied high-throughput TCR beta sequencing to assess whether each TCR beta V gene segment acted as functional or pseudogenic. An early release that covered roughly 600 HLA-typed donors contained about 300 gigabases of sequencing data and tens of millions of unique TCR sequences. Several DR-DQ haplotypes were treated as single units for association and clustering because of strong linkage in the cohort. In a later genetic analysis, genome-wide SNP genotypes for about three fifths of the 666 donors were used, and that subset was treated as a discovery cohort. Along with the roughly 670-subject first cohort, a separate validation cohort of 120 different subjects was used. Class I and class II HLA loci were covered by the typing at four-digit resolution. To study patterns of TCR occurrence, a later analysis re-analyzed previously published TCR beta repertoires from 500 to 850 donors and added high-resolution HLA genotyping. Donor age, sex, ethnicity and CMV serostatus were compiled alongside the repertoire data. The study profiled the T cell repertoires of about 720 subjects by immunosequencing and related them to cytomegalovirus serostatus. The paper's findings and limits, for the study overall: At a false discovery rate of 0.05, a later analysis linked approximately 18,000 TCR beta sequences to specific HLA alleles. Because HLA typing was missing for some donors at each locus, association tests included only the typed subset. A total of 150 to 200 TCR beta chains were listed by the study as associated with cytomegalovirus. Some IMGT-functional V segments, including TRBV6-2 and TRBV6-3, could not be told apart with the 87-base-pair reads, so those segments were excluded. A later analysis found that most CMV-associated TCR beta chains appeared HLA-restricted, with HLA associations seemingly driven largely by CMV exposure. According to a later analysis, parvovirus B19, influenza, CMV and Epstein-Barr virus appeared linked to several top co-occurrence clusters. According to a later genetic analysis, donors in an Asian-associated ancestry cluster had fewer N-insertions in productive TCRs than the roughly 700-donor mean. Fewer than 20 rarely observed V segments, including chromosome 9 orphons, were excluded from the earlier analysis of a few hundred of the donors because counts were too low. The authors suggested that the approach could potentially be generalized to other disease states and immunological phenotypes. According to a later analysis, TCR association rates differed among HLA loci, with DRB1 alleles showing the most associated TCRs and HLA-C alleles showing the fewest. In a later genetic analysis, a missense DCLRE1C variant was associated with V-gene and J-gene trimming of TCR beta chains, and the association was replicated in an independent cohort. While some public TCRs were present in many individuals, most TCR sequences turned up only very rarely across donors. A cluster of highly shared sequence variants was judged likely to represent a technical artifact of the sequencing pipeline. In an earlier analysis of fewer than 750 of the donors, most TCR beta V segments were observed in productive rearrangements about 87% or about 30% of the time, broadly matching IMGT annotations. Roughly uniform sequencing depth across donors was assumed in presence/absence analyses, although this assumption may not hold. Strong co-occurrence of HLA alleles, especially DR and DQ, made assigning TCR associations to individual alleles difficult. In this cohort, only TCR beta chains were sequenced, and detectable features were limited by the absence of alpha or paired-chain data. A further reported finding was that TCR beta sequences accurately predicted the HLA-A and HLA-B alleles for most subjects in the first cohort. In a later analysis, HLA-associated TCR beta chains showed more clonal expansion and lower generation probabilities than non-associated chains that were equally common. In vitro tests confirmed that a few of the cytomegalovirus-associated TCR beta chains recognize cytomegalovirus antigens. For the cohort, immune exposure information was limited to CMV serostatus. In both the original and validation cohorts, the classifier was reported to diagnose cytomegalovirus status with high specificity and sensitivity. Correlated functional status among segregating V segments might be attributable to linkage disequilibrium, but an unknown experimental factor could not be ruled out.

The library relied on the immunoSEQ multiplex PCR assay. The multiplex PCR relied on a mix of 60 forward primers for TCR Vbeta segments and 13 reverse primers for TCR Jbeta segments. Amplification of the CDR3 region of rearranged TCR beta genes was performed with a multiplex PCR assay on genomic DNA. The Illumina HiSeq System was used to sequence the amplified TCR beta libraries as 87-base-pair reads. In the authors' own workflow: A later analysis counted approximately 84 million unique TCR beta chains across the 666 repertoires, and about 10 million of these chains were shared by at least two donors. To remove PCR and sequencing errors, raw reads were error-corrected and collapsed into unique sequences using a nearest-neighbor algorithm that merged closely related sequences. To assign V, D and J gene segments, CDR3 sequences were aligned to IMGT reference sequences. For a sequence to be retained, a match of at least six nucleotides was required to both a V gene segment and a J gene segment. Rearrangements were classified as productive when the CDR3 lacked stop codons and remained in frame with V and J, and all other rearrangements were classified as non-productive. Following IMGT convention, CDR3 was defined as the stretch from the second conserved V-encoded cysteine to the conserved J-encoded phenylalanine. In an earlier analysis of around 640 of the donors, sequences lacking an unambiguous match to a single V gene segment were excluded. An earlier analysis of a few hundred of the donors classified V segments as functional when productive rearrangements were above 56.7% and as segregating when the standard deviation between donors was above 5%. A statistical classification framework was built for diagnosing cytomegalovirus status from the catalog of TCR beta chain sequences. V and J gene assignment, in a later analysis, came from comparing TCR nucleotide sequences with IMGT/GENE-DB human TR gene sequences. A later analysis assigned CDR3 sequences and most-parsimonious VDJ recombination scenarios with the TCRdist pipeline. A later analysis defined each TCR beta chain by its CDR3 amino acid sequence plus V-gene family, and excluded reads lacking a unique V-gene family. To address suspected cross-contamination and a sequencing artifact, a later analysis removed around 600 highly shared, low-generation-probability nucleotide sequences. In a later analysis, a clonal expansion index was calculated for each public chain from normalized within-repertoire ranks of inferred template counts. A later analysis computed generation probabilities with a VDJ recombination model fitted to out-of-frame rearrangements, and checked the results against IGoR. In a later analysis, hypergeometric tests were used to score TCR-TCR, TCR-HLA and TCR-CMV co-occurrence, with a repertoire-size bias correction applied to TCR pairs. A later analysis estimated false discovery rates by permuting HLA or CMV assignments 20 times. In a later analysis, co-occurring TCRs were grouped using DBSCAN, and TCRdist sequence similarity was added for clustering within HLA-allele-positive subsets. Co-occurrence clustering excluded repertoires with fewer than 30,000 or more than 120,000 public chains, plus five with anomalous nucleotide sharing. Not all clones reach the TCRdb copy of this immuneACCESS table, which keeps in-frame sequences only. Checked studies attribute under half of the gap to unresolved V genes and leave the rest unexplained. V and J calls and clone size are those listed in that table; D and trimming were worked out from the DNA. This sample comprises some 200,000 clones, roughly a tenth of them detected only once. The ten largest clones take up less than 1.5% of the sample.

The cohort comprised several hundred healthy bone marrow donors. All cohort members were sampled while nominally healthy, although unrecorded immune exposures were likely present. The donor was CMV seropositive and was included in the group of approximately 310 seropositive cohort members. Every donor gave a peripheral blood sample, and the peripheral blood mononuclear cells from that sample were used for TCR beta sequencing. Genomic DNA extraction from the blood cell samples was performed with the Qiagen DNeasy Blood Extraction Kit. About this clone itself: Its antigen is still unknown. No much larger clone exists at a distance of one base, and base qualities are not known.

CDR1 and CDR2 (LNHDA, SQIVND) derive from the germline V gene (reference sequence). The CDR3 sequence holds 16 residues, the cysteine and phenylalanine included. Of all the DNA, just the CDR3 is kept, 48 bases in frame from base 1. V lost 5 bases and J lost 5 bases, and the count of bases not matched to a germline gene is 6. The sequence derives from a woman in her 30s in good health and CMV-seropositive. The sample comprised PBMCs. The receptor chain draws on TRBV19 and TRBJ2-5; 15 nucleotides in the junction match TRBD2. The CDR3 reads as follows: CASSFGLAGGQETQYF. The base sequence is TGTGCCAGTAGTTTCGGACTAGCGGGAGGGCAGGAGACCCAGTACTTC.